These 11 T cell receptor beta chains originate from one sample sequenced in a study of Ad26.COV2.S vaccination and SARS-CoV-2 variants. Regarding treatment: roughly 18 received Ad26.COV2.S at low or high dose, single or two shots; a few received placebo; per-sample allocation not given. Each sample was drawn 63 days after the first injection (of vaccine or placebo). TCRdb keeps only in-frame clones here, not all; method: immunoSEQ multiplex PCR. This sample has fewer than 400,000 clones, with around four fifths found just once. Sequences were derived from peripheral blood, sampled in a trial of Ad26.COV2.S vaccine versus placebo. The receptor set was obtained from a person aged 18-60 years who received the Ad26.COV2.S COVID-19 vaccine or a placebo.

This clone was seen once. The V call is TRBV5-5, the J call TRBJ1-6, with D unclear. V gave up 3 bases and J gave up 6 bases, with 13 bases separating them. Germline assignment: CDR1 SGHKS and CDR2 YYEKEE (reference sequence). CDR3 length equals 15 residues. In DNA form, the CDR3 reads TGTGCCAGCAGCTCGACCGGGTCGCCTAATTCACCCCTCCACTTT. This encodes CASSSTGSPNSPLHF.

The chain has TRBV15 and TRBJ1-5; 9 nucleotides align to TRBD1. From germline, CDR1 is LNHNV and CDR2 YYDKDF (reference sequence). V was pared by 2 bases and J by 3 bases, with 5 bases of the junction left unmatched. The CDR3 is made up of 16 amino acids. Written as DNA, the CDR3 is TGTGCCACCAGCAGAAGCCGGGACAGGGACAATCAGCCCCAGCATTTT. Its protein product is CATSRSRDRDNQPQHF.

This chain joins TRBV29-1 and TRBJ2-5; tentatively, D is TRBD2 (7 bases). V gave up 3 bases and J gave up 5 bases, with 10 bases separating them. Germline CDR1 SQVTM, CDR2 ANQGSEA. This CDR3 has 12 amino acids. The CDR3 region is CSVDEGGETQYF. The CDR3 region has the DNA TGCAGCGTTGATGAGGGGGGGGAGACCCAGTACTTC.

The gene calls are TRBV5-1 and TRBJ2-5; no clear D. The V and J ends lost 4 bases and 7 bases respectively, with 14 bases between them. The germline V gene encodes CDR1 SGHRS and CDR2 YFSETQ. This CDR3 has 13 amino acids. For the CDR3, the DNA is TGCGCCAGCAGCCCTACCCCCGACGGGACCCAGTACTTC. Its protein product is CASSPTPDGTQYF.

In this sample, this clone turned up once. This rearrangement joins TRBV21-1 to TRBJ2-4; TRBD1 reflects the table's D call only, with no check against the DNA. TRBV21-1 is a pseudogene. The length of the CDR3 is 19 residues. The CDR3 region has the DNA TGTGCCAGCAGCAAAATCAGGACAGGGTCGAAAAGGGCCAAAAACATTCAGTACTTC. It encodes CASSKIRTGSKRAKNIQYF.

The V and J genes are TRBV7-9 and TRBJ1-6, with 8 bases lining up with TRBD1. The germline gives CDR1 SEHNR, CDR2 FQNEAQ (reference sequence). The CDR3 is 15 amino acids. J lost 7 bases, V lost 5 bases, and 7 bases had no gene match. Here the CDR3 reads CASSPGQGTNSPLHF. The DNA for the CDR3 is TGTGCCAGCAGCCCCGGACAGGGTACGAATTCACCCCTCCACTTT.

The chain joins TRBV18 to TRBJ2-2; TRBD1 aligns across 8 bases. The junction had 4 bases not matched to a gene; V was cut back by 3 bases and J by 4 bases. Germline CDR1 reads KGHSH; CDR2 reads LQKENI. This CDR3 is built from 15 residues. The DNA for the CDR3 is TGTGCCAGCTCACCGGGACAGGTCGGCACCGGGGAGCTGTTTTTT. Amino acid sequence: CASSPGQVGTGELFF.

The CDR3 reads CASSLGGQNTEAFF. The CDR3, as DNA: TGTGCCAGCAGTTTGGGGGGCCAGAACACTGAAGCTTTCTTT. This sequence joins TRBV28 and TRBJ1-1; tentatively, D is TRBD1 (6 bases). From germline, CDR1 is MDHEN and CDR2 SYDVKM. This CDR3 is 14 amino acids long. Trimming pared 3 bases from V and 1 base from J, leaving 9 bases between.

The CDR3 DNA reads TGCGCCAGCAGCTTGGTACAGGGGGCCAAAAACATTCAGTACTTC. This codes for CASSLVQGAKNIQYF. The rearrangement uses TRBV5-1 and TRBJ2-4, with 7 bases identical to TRBD1. CDR1 is SGHRS, CDR2 YFSETQ, per germline. This CDR3 spans 15 amino acids. The ends lost 0 bases at V and 1 base at J; junction bases unmatched: 1.

In nucleotides, the CDR3 is TGTGCCAGCAGCTTGGGCAGGGAGCACGGGGAGCTGTTTTTT. It yields the protein CASSLGREHGELFF. V is TRBV7-6 and J is TRBJ2-2; D might be TRBD1 or TRBD2, each matching 5 bases. CDR3 length: 14 residues. Germline CDR1 reads SGHVS; CDR2 reads FNYEAQ. Trimming took 3 bases from V and 7 from J, leaving 12 bases between them.

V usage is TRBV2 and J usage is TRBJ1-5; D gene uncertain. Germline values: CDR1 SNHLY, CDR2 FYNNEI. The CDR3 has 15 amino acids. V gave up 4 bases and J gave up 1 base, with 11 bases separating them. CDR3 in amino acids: CASSVGLGSNQPQHF. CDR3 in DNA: TGTGCCAGCAGTGTGGGCCTCGGGAGCAATCAGCCCCAGCATTTT.